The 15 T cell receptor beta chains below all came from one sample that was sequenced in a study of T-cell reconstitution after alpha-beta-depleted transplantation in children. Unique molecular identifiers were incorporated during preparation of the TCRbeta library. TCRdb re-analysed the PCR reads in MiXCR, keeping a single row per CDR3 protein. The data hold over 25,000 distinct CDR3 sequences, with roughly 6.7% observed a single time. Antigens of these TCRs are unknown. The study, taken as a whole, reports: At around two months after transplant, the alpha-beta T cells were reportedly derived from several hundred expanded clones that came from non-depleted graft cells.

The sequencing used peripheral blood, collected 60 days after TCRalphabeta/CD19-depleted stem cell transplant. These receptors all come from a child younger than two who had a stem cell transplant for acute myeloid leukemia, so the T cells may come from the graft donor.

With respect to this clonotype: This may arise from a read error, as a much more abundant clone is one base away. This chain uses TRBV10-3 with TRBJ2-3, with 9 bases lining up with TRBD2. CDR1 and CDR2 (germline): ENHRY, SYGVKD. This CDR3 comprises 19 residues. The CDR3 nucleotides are TGTGACATCAGTGTATCCAGCGGGGGGACCAGACTCCCCCCAGATACGCAGTATTTT. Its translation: CDISVSSGGTRLPPDTQYF.

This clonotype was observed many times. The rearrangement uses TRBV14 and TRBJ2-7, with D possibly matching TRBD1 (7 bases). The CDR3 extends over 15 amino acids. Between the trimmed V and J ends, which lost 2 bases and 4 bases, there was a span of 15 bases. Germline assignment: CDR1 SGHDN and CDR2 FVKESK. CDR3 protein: CASSQFETGTYEQYF. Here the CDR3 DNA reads TGTGCCAGCAGCCAATTCGAGACAGGGACTTACGAGCAGTACTTC.

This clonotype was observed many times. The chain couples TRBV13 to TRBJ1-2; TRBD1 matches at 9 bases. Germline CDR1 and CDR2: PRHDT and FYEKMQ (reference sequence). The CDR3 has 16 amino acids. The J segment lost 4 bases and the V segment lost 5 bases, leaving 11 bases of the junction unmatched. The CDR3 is CASSLRTGGHSYGYTF. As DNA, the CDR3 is TGTGCCAGCAGCCTACGAACAGGGGGCCACTCCTATGGCTACACCTTC.

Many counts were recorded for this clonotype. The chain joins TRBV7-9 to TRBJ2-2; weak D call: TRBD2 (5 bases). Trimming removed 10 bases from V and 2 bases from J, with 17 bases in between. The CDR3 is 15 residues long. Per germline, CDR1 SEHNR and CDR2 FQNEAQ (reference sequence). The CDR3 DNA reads TGTGCCAAGGGCCCAAGCGGAAAAAACACCGGGGAGCTGTTTTTT. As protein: CAKGPSGKNTGELFF.

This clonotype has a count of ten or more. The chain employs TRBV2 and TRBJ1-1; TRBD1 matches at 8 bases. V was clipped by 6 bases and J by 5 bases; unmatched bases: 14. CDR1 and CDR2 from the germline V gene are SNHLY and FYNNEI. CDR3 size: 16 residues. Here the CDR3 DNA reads TGTGCCAGCAGGACGGACAGGGTCGGACGACGGACTGAAGCTTTCTTT. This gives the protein CASRTDRVGRRTEAFF. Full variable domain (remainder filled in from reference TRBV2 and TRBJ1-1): EPEVTQTPSHQVTQMGQEVILRCVPISNHLYFYWYRQILGQKVEFLVSFYNNEISEKSEIFDDQFSVERPDGSNFTLKIRSTKLEDSAMYFCASRTDRVGRRTEAFFGQGTRLTVV.

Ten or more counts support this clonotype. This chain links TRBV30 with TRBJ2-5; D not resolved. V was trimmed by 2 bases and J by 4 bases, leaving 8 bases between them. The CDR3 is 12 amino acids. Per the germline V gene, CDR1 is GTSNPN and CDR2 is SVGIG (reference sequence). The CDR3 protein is CAWSPVVETQYF. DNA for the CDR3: TGTGCCTGGAGTCCGGTGGTAGAGACCCAGTACTTC.

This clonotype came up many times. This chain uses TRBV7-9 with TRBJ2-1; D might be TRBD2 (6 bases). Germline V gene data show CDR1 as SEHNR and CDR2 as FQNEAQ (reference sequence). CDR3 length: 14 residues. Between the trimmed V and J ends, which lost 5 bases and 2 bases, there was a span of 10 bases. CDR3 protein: CASSGTLPYNEQFF. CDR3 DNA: TGTGCCAGCAGCGGGACTCTTCCCTACAATGAGCAGTTCTTC.

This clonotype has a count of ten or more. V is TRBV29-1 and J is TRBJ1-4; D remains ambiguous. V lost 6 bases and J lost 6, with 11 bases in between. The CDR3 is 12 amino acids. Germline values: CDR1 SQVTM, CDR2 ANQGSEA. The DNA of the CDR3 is TGCAGCGTCCGGGTCTCTTATGAAAAACTGTTTTTT. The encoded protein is CSVRVSYEKLFF.

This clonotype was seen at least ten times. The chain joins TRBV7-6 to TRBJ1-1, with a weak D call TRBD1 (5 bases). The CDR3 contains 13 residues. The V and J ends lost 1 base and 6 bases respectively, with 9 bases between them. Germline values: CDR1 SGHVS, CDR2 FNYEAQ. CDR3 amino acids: CASSLGAGSEAFF. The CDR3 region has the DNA TGTGCCAGCAGCTTAGGGGCAGGGTCTGAAGCTTTCTTT.

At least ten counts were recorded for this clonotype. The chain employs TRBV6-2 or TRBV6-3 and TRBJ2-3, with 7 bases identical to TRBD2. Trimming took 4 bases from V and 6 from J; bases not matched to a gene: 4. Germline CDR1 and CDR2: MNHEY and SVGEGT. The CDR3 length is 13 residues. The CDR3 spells CASSWRGKDTQYF. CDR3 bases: TGTGCCAGCAGTTGGCGGGGGAAGGATACGCAGTATTTT.

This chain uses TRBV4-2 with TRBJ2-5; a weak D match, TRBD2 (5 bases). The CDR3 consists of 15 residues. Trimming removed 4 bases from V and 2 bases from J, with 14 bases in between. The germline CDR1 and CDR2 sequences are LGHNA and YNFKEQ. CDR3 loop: CASSPDGLVQETQYF. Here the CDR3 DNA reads TGTGCCAGCAGCCCGGACGGACTGGTTCAAGAGACCCAGTACTTC.

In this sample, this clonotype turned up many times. The CDR3 loop is CTAQRGDPEAFF. CDR3 nucleotides: TGCACCGCGCAGAGGGGGGACCCTGAAGCTTTCTTT. The V call is TRBV29-1, the J call TRBJ1-1; D might be TRBD1 (6 bases). Germline V gives CDR1 SQVTM, CDR2 ANQGSEA. The CDR3 length is 12 residues.

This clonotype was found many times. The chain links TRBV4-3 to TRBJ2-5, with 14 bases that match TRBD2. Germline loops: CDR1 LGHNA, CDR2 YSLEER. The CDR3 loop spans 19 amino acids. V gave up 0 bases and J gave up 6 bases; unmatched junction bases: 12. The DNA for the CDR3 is TGCGCCAGCAGCCAAGAGGTGGGACTAGCGGGGGCCACGCGGAAGACCCAGTACTTC. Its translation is CASSQEVGLAGATRKTQYF.

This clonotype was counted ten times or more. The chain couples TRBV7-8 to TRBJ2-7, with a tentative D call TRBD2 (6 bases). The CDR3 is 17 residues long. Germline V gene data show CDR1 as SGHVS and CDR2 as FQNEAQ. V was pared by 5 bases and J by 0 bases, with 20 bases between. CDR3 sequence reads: CASSLEGLRDLSYEQYF. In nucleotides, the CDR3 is TGTGCCAGCAGCCTAGAAGGACTAAGGGACCTCTCCTACGAGCAGTACTTC. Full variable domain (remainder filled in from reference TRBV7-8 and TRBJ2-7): GAGVSQSPRYKVAKRGQDVALRCDPISGHVSLFWYQQALGQGPEFLTYFQNEAQLDKSGLPSDRFFAERPEGSVSTLKIQRTQQEDSAVYLCASSLEGLRDLSYEQYFGPGTRLTVT.

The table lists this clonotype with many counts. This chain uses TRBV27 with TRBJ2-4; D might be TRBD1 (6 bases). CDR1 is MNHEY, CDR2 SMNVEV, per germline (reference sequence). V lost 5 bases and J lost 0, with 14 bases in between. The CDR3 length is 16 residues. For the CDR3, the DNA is TGTGCCAGCAGTGTCCGGGACACACTAGCCAAAAACATTCAGTACTTC. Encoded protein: CASSVRDTLAKNIQYF.